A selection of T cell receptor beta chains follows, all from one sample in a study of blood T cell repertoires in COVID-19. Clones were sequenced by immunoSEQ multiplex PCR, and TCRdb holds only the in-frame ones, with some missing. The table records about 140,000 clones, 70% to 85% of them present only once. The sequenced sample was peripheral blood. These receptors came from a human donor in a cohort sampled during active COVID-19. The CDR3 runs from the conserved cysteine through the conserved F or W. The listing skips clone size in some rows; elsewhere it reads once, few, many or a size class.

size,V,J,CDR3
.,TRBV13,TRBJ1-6,CASSSTGANSPLHF
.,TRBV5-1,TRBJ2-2,CASSPSPTGAAGELFF
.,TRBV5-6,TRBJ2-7,CASSTEIQASYEQYF
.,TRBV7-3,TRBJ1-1,CASSSALGGVGEAFF
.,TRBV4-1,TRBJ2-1,CASSQRTGHNEQFF
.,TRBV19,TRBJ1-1,CASQLTRNTEAFF
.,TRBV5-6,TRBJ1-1,CASSAFGQGGGKTEAFF
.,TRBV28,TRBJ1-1,CASSAPPAPEAFF
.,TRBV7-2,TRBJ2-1,CASSIVSYNEQFF
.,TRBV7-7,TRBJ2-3,CASSLGSGQGTDTQYF
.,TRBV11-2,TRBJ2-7,CASSRGQGRSYEQYF
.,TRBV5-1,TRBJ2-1,CASSVRSGLNNEQFF
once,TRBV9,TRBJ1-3,CASSVEGEGNTIYF
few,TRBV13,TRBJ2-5,CASSAASGGTQETQYF
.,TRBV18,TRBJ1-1,CASSSTGGGTEAFF
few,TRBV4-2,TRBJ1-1,CASSQGSGGFTEAFF
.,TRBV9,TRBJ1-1,CASSVADRANSTEAFF
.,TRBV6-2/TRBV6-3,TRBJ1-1,CASSPGQGPRVTEAFF
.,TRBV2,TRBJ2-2,CASSRQGPTGELFF
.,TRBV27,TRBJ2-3,CASSFNRGPPTDTQYF
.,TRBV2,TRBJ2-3,CASWGGDSLADTQYF
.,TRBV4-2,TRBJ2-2,CASSQNLQSIYGELFF
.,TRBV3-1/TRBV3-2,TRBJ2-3,CASSQDRGDTQYF
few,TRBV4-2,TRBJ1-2,CASSQDRGGPLDYGYTF
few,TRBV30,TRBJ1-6,CARDTGQYSPLHF
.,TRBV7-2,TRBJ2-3,CASSLAPGTGGRQYF